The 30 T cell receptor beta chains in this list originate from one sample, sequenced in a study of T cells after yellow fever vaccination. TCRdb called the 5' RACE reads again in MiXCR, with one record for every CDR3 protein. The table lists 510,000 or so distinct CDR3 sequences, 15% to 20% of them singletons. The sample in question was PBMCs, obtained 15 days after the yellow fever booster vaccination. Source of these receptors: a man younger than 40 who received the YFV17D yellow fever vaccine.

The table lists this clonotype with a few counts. The CDR3, as DNA: TGTGCCACCAGTGACCCCCTAGCGGGAACCTACGAGCAGTACTTC. Amino acids: CATSDPLAGTYEQYF. The chain has TRBV24-1 and TRBJ2-7, with 9 nucleotides matching TRBD2. Germline lookup yields CDR1 KGHDR and CDR2 SFDVKD. Unmatched junction bases numbered 5, after V lost 4 bases and J lost 2 bases. The CDR3 is made up of 15 amino acids.

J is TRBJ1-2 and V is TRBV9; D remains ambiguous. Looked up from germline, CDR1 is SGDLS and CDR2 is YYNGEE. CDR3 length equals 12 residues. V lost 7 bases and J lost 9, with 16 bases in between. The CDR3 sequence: CASLRTDACYTF. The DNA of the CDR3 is TGTGCCAGCTTAAGGACGGACGCGTGCTACACCTTC.

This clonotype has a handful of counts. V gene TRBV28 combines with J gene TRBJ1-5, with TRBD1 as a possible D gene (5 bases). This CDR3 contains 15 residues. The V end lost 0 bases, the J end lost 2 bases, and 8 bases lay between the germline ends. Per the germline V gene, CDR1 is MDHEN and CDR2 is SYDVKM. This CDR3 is CASSLWGGGNQPQHF. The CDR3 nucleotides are TGTGCCAGCAGTTTATGGGGAGGGGGCAATCAGCCCCAGCATTTT.

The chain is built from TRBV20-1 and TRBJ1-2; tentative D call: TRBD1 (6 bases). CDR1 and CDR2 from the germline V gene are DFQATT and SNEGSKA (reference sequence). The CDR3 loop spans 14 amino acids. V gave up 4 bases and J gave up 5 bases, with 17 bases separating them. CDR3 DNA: TGCAGTGCTATCAGGACAGTAGGAGCGTATGGCTACACCTTC. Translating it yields CSAIRTVGAYGYTF.

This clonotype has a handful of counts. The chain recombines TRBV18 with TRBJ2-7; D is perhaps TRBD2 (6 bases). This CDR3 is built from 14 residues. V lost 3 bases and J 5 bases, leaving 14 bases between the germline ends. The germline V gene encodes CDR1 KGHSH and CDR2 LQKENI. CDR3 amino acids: CASSPRRENHEQYF. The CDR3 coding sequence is TGTGCCAGCTCACCTCGTCGGGAGAACCACGAGCAGTACTTC.

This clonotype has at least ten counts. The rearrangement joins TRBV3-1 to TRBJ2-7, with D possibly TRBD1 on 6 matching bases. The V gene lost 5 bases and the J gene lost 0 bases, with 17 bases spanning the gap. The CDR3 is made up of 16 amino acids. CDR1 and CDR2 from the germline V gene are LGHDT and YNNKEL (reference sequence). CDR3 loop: CASSSKHTGSSYEQYF. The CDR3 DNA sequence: TGTGCCAGCAGCTCTAAACATACAGGGAGCTCCTACGAGCAGTACTTC.

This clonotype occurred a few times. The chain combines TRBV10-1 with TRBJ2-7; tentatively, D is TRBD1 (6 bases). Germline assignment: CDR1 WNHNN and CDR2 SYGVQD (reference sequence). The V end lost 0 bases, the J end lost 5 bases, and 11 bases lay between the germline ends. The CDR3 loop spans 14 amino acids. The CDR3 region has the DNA TGCGCCAGCAGTGAGTCGTACAGGGACCACGAGCAGTACTTC. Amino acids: CASSESYRDHEQYF.

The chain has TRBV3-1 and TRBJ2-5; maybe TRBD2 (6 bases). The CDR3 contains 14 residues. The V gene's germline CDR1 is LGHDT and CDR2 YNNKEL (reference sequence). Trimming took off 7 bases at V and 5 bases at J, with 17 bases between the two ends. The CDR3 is CASTVEGSGETQYF. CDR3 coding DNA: TGTGCCAGCACGGTGGAGGGATCAGGGGAGACCCAGTACTTC.

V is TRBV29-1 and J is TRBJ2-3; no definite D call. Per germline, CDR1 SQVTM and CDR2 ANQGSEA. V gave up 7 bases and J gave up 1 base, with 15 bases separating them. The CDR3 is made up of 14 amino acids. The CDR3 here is CSDQRTSRTDTQYF. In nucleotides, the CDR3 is TGCAGCGATCAGAGAACATCCCGCACAGATACGCAGTATTTT.

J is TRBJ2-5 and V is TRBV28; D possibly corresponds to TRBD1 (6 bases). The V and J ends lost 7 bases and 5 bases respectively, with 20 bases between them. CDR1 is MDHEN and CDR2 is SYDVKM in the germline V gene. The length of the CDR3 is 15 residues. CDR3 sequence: CASNTQGLGRETQYF. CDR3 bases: TGTGCCAGCAACACACAGGGATTAGGGCGGGAGACCCAGTACTTC. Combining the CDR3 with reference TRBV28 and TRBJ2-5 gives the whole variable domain DVKVTQSSRYLVKRTGEKVFLECVQDMDHENMFWYRQDPGLGLRLIYFSYDVKMKEKGDIPEGYSVSREKKERFSLILESASTNQTSMYLCASNTQGLGRETQYFGPGTRLLVL.

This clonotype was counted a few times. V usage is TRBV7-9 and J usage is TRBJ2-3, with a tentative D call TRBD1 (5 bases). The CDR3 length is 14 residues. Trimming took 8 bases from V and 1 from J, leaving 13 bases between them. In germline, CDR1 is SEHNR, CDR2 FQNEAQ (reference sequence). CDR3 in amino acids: CASPGAVGTDTQYF. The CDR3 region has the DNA TGTGCCAGCCCTGGGGCGGTTGGCACAGATACGCAGTATTTT.

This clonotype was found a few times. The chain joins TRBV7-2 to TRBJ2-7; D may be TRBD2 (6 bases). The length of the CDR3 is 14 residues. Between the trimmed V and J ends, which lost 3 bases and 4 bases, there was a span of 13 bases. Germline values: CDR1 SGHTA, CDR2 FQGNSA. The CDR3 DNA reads TGTGCCAGCAGCTTCTCCCGGGACTCGTACGAGCAGTACTTC. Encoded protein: CASSFSRDSYEQYF.

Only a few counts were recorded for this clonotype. CDR3 sequence (DNA): TGCGCCAGCACTAGGGCGTCCGCCTACAATGAGCAGTTCTTC. This gives the protein CASTRASAYNEQFF. The chain has TRBV5-1 and TRBJ2-1; D unresolved. This CDR3 is built from 14 residues. The V and J ends lost 6 bases and 2 bases respectively, with 12 bases between them. From germline, CDR1 is SGHRS and CDR2 YFSETQ.

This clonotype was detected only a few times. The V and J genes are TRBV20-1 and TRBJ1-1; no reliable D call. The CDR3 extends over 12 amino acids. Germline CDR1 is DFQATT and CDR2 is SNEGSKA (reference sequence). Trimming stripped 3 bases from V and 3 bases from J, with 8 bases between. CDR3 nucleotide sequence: TGCAGTGCTAGTTTCCAGGACACTGAAGCTTTCTTT. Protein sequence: CSASFQDTEAFF.

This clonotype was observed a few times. The CDR3 DNA reads TGCGCCAGCAGCTACCCCGGGACGCTCCAAGAGACCCAGTACTTC. Its translation: CASSYPGTLQETQYF. The chain has TRBV5-1 and TRBJ2-5; either TRBD1 or TRBD2 may supply D (5 bases each). This CDR3 comprises 15 residues. The V gene lost 3 bases and the J gene lost 1 base, with 13 bases spanning the gap. Germline V gene sequence: CDR1 SGHRS, CDR2 YFSETQ.

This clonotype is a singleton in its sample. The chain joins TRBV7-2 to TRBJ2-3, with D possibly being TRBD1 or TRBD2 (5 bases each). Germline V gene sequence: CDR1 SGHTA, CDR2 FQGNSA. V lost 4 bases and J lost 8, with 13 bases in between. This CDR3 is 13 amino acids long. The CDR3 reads CASSYGAVSTQYF. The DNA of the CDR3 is TGTGCCAGCAGCTACGGGGCGGTTAGTACGCAGTATTTT.

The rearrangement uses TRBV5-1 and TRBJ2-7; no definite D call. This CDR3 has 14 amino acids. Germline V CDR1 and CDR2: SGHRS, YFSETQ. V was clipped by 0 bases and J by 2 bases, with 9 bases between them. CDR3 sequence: CASSLDSPAYEQYF. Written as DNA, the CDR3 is TGCGCCAGCAGCTTGGATTCCCCTGCCTACGAGCAGTACTTC.

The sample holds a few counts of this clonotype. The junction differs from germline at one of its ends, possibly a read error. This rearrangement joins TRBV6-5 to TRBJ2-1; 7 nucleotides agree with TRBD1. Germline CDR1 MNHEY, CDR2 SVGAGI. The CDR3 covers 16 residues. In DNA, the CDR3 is TGTGCCAGCAGTAACTCCCGGCAGGGGGCCTACAATGAGCAGTTCTTC. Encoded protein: CASSNSRQGAYNEQFF.

CDR3 coding DNA: TGCAGTGCTGCACGCCAAGCCCTAGCCTACGAGCAGTACTTC. This translates into CSAARQALAYEQYF. The chain uses TRBV20-1 and TRBJ2-7; no definite D call. V was pared by 5 bases and J by 2 bases, with 16 bases between. This CDR3 contains 14 residues. CDR1 DFQATT and CDR2 SNEGSKA come from the germline V gene (reference sequence).

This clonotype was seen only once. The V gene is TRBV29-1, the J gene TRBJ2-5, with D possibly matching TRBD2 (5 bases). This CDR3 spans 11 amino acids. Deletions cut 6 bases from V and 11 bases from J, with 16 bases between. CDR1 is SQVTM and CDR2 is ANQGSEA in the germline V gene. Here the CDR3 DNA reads TGCAGCGTACGGGCGGACTGGAAACAGTACTTC. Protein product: CSVRADWKQYF.

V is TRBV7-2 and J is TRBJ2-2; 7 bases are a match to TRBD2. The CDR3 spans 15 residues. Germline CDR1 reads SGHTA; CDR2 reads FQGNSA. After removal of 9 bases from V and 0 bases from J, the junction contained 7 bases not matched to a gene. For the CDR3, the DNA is TGTGCCAGTACTCGAAGCGGGACGAACACCGGGGAGCTGTTTTTT. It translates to CASTRSGTNTGELFF. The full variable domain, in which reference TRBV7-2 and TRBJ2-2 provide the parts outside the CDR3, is GAGVSQSPSNKVTEKGKDVELRCDPISGHTALYWYRQSLGQGLEFLIYFQGNSAPDKSGLPSDRFSAERTGGSVSTLTIQRTQQEDSAVYLCASTRSGTNTGELFFGEGSRLTVL.

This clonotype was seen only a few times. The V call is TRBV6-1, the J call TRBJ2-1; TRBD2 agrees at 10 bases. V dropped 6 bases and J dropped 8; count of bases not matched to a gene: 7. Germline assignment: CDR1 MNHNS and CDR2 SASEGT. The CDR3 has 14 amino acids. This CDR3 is CASSLAGVFDEQFF. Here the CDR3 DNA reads TGTGCCAGCAGCCTAGCGGGAGTTTTTGATGAGCAGTTCTTC.

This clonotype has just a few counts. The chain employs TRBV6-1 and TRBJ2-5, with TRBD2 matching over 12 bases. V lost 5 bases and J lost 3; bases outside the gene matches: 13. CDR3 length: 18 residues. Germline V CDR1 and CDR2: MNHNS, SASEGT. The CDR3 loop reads CASSSGRSSGRAEETQYF. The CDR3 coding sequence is TGTGCCAGCAGTAGCGGCAGATCTAGCGGGAGGGCCGAAGAGACCCAGTACTTC.

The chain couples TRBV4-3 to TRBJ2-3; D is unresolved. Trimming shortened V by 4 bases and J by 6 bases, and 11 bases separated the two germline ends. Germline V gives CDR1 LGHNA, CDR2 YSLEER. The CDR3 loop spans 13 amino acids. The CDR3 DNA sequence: TGCGCCAGCAGCCCGAGGTGGCGGGATACGCAGTATTTT. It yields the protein CASSPRWRDTQYF.

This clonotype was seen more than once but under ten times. CDR3 residues: CASSSDRAGANVLTF. The CDR3 nucleotides read TGTGCCAGCAGTTCGGACAGGGCTGGGGCCAACGTCCTGACTTTC. The J gene is TRBJ2-6, the V gene TRBV6-5; 8 bases are a match to TRBD1. Germline assignment: CDR1 MNHEY and CDR2 SVGAGI. J was trimmed by 2 bases and V by 4 bases; bases with no gene match: 1. This CDR3 region has 15 residues.

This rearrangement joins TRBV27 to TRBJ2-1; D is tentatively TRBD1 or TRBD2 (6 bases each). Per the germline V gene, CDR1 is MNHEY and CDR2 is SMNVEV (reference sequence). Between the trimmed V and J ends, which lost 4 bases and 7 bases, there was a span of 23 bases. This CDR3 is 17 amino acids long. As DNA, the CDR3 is TGTGCCAGCAGTTCCCCAGGGGCTAGCGACAGGATGAATGAGCAGTTCTTC. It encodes CASSSPGASDRMNEQFF.

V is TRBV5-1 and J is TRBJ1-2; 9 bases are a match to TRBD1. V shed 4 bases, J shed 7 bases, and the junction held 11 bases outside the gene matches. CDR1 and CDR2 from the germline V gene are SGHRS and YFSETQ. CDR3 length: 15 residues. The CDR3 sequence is CASSTGTGTTAGYTF. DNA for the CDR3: TGCGCCAGCAGCACGGGGACAGGGACTACTGCTGGCTACACCTTC.

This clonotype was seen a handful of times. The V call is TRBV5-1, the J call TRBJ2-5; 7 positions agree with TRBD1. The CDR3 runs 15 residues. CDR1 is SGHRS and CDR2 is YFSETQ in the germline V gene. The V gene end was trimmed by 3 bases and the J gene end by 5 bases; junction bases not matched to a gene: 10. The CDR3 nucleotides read TGCGCCAGCAGCTGGATCCGACAGGGCGGGGAGACCCAGTACTTC. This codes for CASSWIRQGGETQYF.

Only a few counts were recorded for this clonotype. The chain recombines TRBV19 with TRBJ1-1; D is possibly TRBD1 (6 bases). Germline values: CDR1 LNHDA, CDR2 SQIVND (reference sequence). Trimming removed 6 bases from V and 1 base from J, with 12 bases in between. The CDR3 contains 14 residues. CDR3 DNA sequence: TGTGCCAGTAGCCAGCGGACAGCGAACACTGAAGCTTTCTTT. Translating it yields CASSQRTANTEAFF.

The CDR3: CASSYSGAGGPITGNEQFF. The CDR3 coding sequence is TGTGCCAGCAGTTACTCGGGAGCGGGAGGGCCTATTACAGGCAATGAGCAGTTCTTC. The chain has TRBV6-5 and TRBJ2-1, with 10 bases identical to TRBD2. V lost 0 bases to trimming and J lost 6 bases; unmatched junction nucleotides: 14. The CDR3 extends over 19 amino acids. Per germline, CDR1 MNHEY and CDR2 SVGAGI.